This T cell receptor beta chain was observed in a study of T-cell memory formation after mild COVID-19. Whole-study results and caveats: Pre-infection memory held some responding clones, suggesting pre-existing cross-reactive T cells responded.

TCRdb called the 5' RACE reads again in MiXCR, with one record for every CDR3 protein. The data hold around 82,000 distinct CDR3 sequences, with 10% to 15% observed a single time. This clonotype has only a few counts. What it binds is not known. J lost 0 bases, V lost 8 bases, and 17 bases had no gene match. The CDR3 is 19 amino acids. Looked up from germline, CDR1 is SEHNR and CDR2 is FQNEAQ (reference sequence). This sequence was found in a man aged 18 to 30 who had mild COVID-19 (a few samples of this study predate the infection). Cell type and time point are not known. The sample taken for sequencing was PBMCs or a T cell subset sorted from them (not recorded which). The gene calls are TRBV7-9 and TRBJ2-3; 10 nucleotides match TRBD1. CDR3 amino acids: CASPPPLDRGARSTDTQYF. The CDR3 DNA sequence: TGTGCCAGCCCACCTCCCCTGGACAGGGGGGCGCGGAGCACAGATACGCAGTATTTT. The full variable domain, in which reference TRBV7-9 and TRBJ2-3 provide the parts outside the CDR3, is DTGVSQNPRHKITKRGQNVTFRCDPISEHNRLYWYRQTLGQGPEFLTYFQNEAQLEKSRLLSDRFSAERPKGSFSTLEIQRTEQGDSAMYLCASPPPLDRGARSTDTQYFGPGTRLTVL.